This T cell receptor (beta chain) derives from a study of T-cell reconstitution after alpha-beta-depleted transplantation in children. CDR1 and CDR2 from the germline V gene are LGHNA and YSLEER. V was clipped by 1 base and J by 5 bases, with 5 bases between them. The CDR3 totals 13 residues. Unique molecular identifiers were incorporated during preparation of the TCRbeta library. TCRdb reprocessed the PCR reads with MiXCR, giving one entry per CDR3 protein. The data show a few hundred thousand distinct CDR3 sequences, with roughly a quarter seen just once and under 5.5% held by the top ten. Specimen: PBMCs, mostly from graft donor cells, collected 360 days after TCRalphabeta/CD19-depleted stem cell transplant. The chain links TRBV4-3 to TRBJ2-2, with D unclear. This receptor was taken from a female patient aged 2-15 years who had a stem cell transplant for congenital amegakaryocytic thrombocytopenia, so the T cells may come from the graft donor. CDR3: CASSQGTTGELFF. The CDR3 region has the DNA TGCGCCAGCAGCCAAGGGACGACCGGGGAGCTGTTTTTT.